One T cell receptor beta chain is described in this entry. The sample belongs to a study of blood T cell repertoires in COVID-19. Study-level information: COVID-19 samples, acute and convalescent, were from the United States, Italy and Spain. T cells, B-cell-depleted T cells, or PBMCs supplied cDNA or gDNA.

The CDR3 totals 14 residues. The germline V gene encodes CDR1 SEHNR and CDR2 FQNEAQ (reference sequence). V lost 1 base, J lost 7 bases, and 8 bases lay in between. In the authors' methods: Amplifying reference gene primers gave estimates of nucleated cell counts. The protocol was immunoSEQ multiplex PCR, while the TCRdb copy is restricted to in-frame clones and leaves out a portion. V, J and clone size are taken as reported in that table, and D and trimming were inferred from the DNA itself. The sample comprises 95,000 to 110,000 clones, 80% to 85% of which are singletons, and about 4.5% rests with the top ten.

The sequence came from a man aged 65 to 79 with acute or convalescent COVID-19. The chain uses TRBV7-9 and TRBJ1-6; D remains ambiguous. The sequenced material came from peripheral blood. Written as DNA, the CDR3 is TGTGCCAGCAGCTTAGTTACACCCAATTCACCCCTCCACTTT. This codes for CASSLVTPNSPLHF.